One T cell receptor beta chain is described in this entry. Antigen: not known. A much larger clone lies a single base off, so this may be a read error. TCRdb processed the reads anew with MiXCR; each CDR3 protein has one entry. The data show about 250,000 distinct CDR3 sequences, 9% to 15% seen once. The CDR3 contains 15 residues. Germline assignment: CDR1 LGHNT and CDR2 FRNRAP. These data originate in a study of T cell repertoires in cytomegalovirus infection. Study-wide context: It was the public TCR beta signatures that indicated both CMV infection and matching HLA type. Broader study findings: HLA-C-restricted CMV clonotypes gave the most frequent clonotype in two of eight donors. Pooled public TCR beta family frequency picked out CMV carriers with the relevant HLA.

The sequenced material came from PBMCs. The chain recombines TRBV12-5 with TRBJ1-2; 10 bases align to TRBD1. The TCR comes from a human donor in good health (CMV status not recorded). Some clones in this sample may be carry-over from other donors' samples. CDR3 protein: CASGSDRGGHYGYPF. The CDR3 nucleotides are TGTGCTAGTGGATCGGACAGGGGGGGTCACTATGGCTACCCCTTC.